These 28 T cell receptor beta chains were all obtained from the same sample, sequenced in a study of T cells after yellow fever vaccination. TCRdb redid the calling of the 5' RACE reads with MiXCR, one entry per CDR3 protein. This sample has 200,000 to 300,000 distinct CDR3 sequences, with less than 7.5% found just once. The sample here was CD4+ T cells sorted from PBMCs, taken on the day of the yellow fever booster vaccination. These TCRs come from a man aged 30 to 39 who received the YFV17D yellow fever vaccine.

This clonotype was observed many times. The chain combines TRBV20-1 with TRBJ1-4; TRBD1 might be the D (5 bases). This CDR3 spans 14 amino acids. Between the trimmed V and J ends, which lost 6 bases and 4 bases, there was a span of 15 bases. Germline V gene data show CDR1 as DFQATT and CDR2 as SNEGSKA (reference sequence). The CDR3 loop reads CSARAGTLNEKLFF. For the CDR3, the DNA is TGCAGTGCCAGGGCCGGGACGCTTAATGAAAAACTGTTTTTT.

V usage is TRBV7-2 and J usage is TRBJ2-7; a weak D match, TRBD2 (6 bases). V lost 0 bases to trimming and J lost 3 bases, with 15 bases between them. The CDR3 consists of 16 residues. Germline V gene lookup returns CDR1 SGHTA and CDR2 FQGNSA. CDR3 amino acids: CASSLAGGGGHYEQYF. The CDR3 DNA reads TGTGCCAGCAGCTTAGCGGGCGGAGGAGGGCACTACGAGCAGTACTTC.

The chain recombines TRBV9 with TRBJ2-7, with D unresolved. V lost 0 bases and J lost 1, with 11 bases in between. Germline CDR1 reads SGDLS; CDR2 reads YYNGEE. The length of the CDR3 is 15 residues. In nucleotides, the CDR3 is TGTGCCAGCAGCGTAGAGTTAGGAAGTTCCTACGAGCAGTACTTC. As protein: CASSVELGSSYEQYF.

The sample holds many counts of this clonotype. The chain couples TRBV12-3 or TRBV12-4 to TRBJ2-2, with D unclear. This CDR3 is 12 amino acids long. Trimming took off 3 bases at V and 7 bases at J, with 6 bases between the two ends. CDR3 loop: CASSFAGGELFF. As DNA, the CDR3 is TGTGCCAGCAGTTTCGCTGGCGGGGAGCTGTTTTTT.

This clonotype occurred many times. The V call is TRBV20-1, the J call TRBJ2-3; D unresolved. V lost 6 bases and J 5 bases, leaving 6 bases between the germline ends. CDR3 length: 10 amino acids. The germline V gene encodes CDR1 DFQATT and CDR2 SNEGSKA (reference sequence). The CDR3 spells CSAGRDTQYF. The DNA for the CDR3 is TGCAGTGCAGGTCGAGATACGCAGTATTTT.

The chain recombines TRBV4-1 with TRBJ2-5; D unclear. Per germline, CDR1 MGHRA and CDR2 YSYEKL. V lost 0 bases to trimming and J lost 5 bases, with 10 bases between them. The CDR3 covers 14 residues. The CDR3 region has the DNA TGCGCCAGCAGCCAAGAGGCGGTTTTGGAGACCCAGTACTTC. This translates into CASSQEAVLETQYF.

The V and J genes are TRBV7-2 and TRBJ1-6, with a tentative D call TRBD1 (5 bases). This CDR3 has 15 amino acids. Germline lookup yields CDR1 SGHTA and CDR2 FQGNSA. The V end lost 5 bases, the J end lost 10 bases, and 18 bases lay between the germline ends. The chain's CDR3 is CASSITPRKGSPLHF. CDR3 in DNA: TGTGCCAGCAGCATCACCCCCCGGAAGGGGTCACCCCTCCACTTT.

This clonotype was detected ten times or more. The chain has TRBV7-2 and TRBJ2-7, with TRBD2 matching 8 bases. The CDR3 covers 16 residues. Per germline, CDR1 SGHTA and CDR2 FQGNSA. Trimming at V came to 8 bases and at J to 2 bases, leaving 14 bases not matched to a gene. The CDR3 nucleotides read TGTGCCAGCCGAACAAGCGGGAGTAAAATGGCCTACGAGCAGTACTTC. It yields the protein CASRTSGSKMAYEQYF. The entire variable domain, with the rest obtained from reference TRBV7-2 and TRBJ2-7, is as follows: GAGVSQSPSNKVTEKGKDVELRCDPISGHTALYWYRQSLGQGLEFLIYFQGNSAPDKSGLPSDRFSAERTGGSVSTLTIQRTQQEDSAVYLCASRTSGSKMAYEQYFGPGTRLTVT.

About this clonotype itself: The junction and the germline gene differ at one end; a read error may be behind it. V usage is TRBV20-1 and J usage is TRBJ1-5; unclear D gene. CDR1 is DFQATT and CDR2 is SNEGSKA in the germline V gene (reference sequence). CDR3 length equals 14 residues. The CDR3 spells CSARLSSVGQPQHF. Here the CDR3 DNA reads TGTAGTGCTAGATTGAGTTCTGTAGGACAGCCCCAGCATTTT.

In its sample, this clonotype was seen many times. This chain connects TRBV6-1 to TRBJ2-7, with 9 bases that match TRBD1. This CDR3 is built from 15 residues. J was trimmed by 3 bases and V by 6 bases; bases with no gene match: 9. Germline V gene lookup returns CDR1 MNHNS and CDR2 SASEGT. The CDR3 DNA sequence: TGTGCCAGCAGCCCAACAGGGGGCCCCGACTACGAGCAGTACTTC. Translated: CASSPTGGPDYEQYF.

This clonotype came up many times. V is TRBV20-1 and J is TRBJ2-5; 7 bases align to TRBD2. Germline loops: CDR1 DFQATT, CDR2 SNEGSKA (reference sequence). Trimming at V came to 4 bases and at J to 5 bases, leaving 13 bases not matched to a gene. The CDR3 contains 15 residues. The chain's CDR3 is CSATPPASGRETQYF. CDR3 DNA: TGCAGTGCTACCCCCCCGGCTAGCGGAAGGGAGACCCAGTACTTC.

The gene calls are TRBV27 and TRBJ2-3; D is perhaps TRBD1 (7 bases). The germline gives CDR1 MNHEY, CDR2 SMNVEV (reference sequence). With 3 bases removed from V and 5 bases from J, the gap between germline ends came to 12 bases. The CDR3 totals 14 residues. CDR3 sequence: CASSLTGRQDTQYF. In DNA form, the CDR3 reads TGTGCCAGCAGTTTGACAGGGAGGCAAGATACGCAGTATTTT.

This clonotype was seen a few times. In DNA, the CDR3 is TGTGCCAGCAGCCAGACTAGCCTCAATAATGAGCAGTTCTTC. It codes for CASSQTSLNNEQFF. This chain uses TRBV3-1 with TRBJ2-1; 7 bases align to TRBD2. The CDR3 sequence is 14 residues long. Looked up from germline, CDR1 is LGHDT and CDR2 is YNNKEL (reference sequence). J was trimmed by 7 bases and V by 3 bases; bases with no gene match: 6.

This chain links TRBV9 with TRBJ2-1, with 7 nucleotides matching TRBD2. Per germline, CDR1 SGDLS and CDR2 YYNGEE. This CDR3 comprises 14 residues. J gave up 8 bases and V 0 bases, and 5 bases lay outside the gene matches. The CDR3 is CASSVAGEGDEQFF. For the CDR3, the DNA is TGTGCCAGCAGCGTAGCGGGGGAGGGCGATGAGCAGTTCTTC. The complete variable domain, with remaining parts taken from reference TRBV9 and TRBJ2-1, reads DSGVTQTPKHLITATGQRVTLRCSPRSGDLSVYWYQQSLDQGLQFLIQYYNGEERAKGNILERFSAQQFPDLHSELNLSSLELGDSALYFCASSVAGEGDEQFFGPGTRLTVL.

This clonotype was detected a few times. The rearrangement joins TRBV7-2 to TRBJ2-7; 7 bases align to TRBD2. Germline CDR1 SGHTA, CDR2 FQGNSA. The CDR3 has 16 residues. V was pared by 5 bases and J by 0 bases, with 10 bases of the junction left unmatched. CDR3: CASSPSLAASSYEQYF. The CDR3 coding sequence is TGTGCCAGCAGCCCAAGTCTAGCGGCCAGCTCCTACGAGCAGTACTTC.

The chain has TRBV20-1 and TRBJ2-1; TRBD2 matches at 7 bases. CDR1 and CDR2 (germline): DFQATT, SNEGSKA (reference sequence). Trimming cost V 5 bases and J 3 bases; bases outside gene matches: 4. The length of the CDR3 is 13 residues. The CDR3 DNA follows: TGCAGTGCTCGACTAGCTGGCTACAATGAGCAGTTCTTC. Translated: CSARLAGYNEQFF.

This clonotype showed up just a few times. In DNA form, the CDR3 reads TGCAGTGCTCTCTCAACCGGACGCCCGAGCTCCTACGAGCAGTACTTC. Encoded protein: CSALSTGRPSSYEQYF. The V and J genes are TRBV20-1 and TRBJ2-7, with D unclear. Per the germline V gene, CDR1 is DFQATT and CDR2 is SNEGSKA (reference sequence). The V and J ends lost 5 bases and 0 bases respectively, with 20 bases between them. This CDR3 is 16 amino acids long.

The rearrangement links TRBV20-1 to TRBJ1-3; D remains unclear. The CDR3 contains 12 residues. The V gene's germline CDR1 is DFQATT and CDR2 SNEGSKA (reference sequence). The ends were cut back, 1 base at V and 4 bases at J, with 5 bases in the middle. CDR3 sequence: CSARGPGNTIYF. CDR3 nucleotide sequence: TGCAGTGCTAGAGGACCAGGAAACACCATATATTTT.

This clonotype has ten or more counts. The chain has TRBV10-3 and TRBJ1-1; D call uncertain. The CDR3 runs to 15 residues. Germline V gene sequence: CDR1 ENHRY, CDR2 SYGVKD. Between the trimmed V and J ends, which lost 6 bases and 3 bases, there was a span of 17 bases. Written as DNA, the CDR3 is TGTGCCATCAGGGGAAAATGGGGAAACGACACTGAAGCTTTCTTT. As protein: CAIRGKWGNDTEAFF.

The chain employs TRBV9 and TRBJ2-1; D is ambiguous. Germline V gene lookup returns CDR1 SGDLS and CDR2 YYNGEE. The V end lost 0 bases, the J end lost 12 bases, and 7 bases lay between the germline ends. The CDR3 sequence is 11 residues long. CDR3 residues: CASSVAHWQFF. The CDR3 DNA is TGTGCCAGCAGCGTAGCCCACTGGCAGTTCTTC.

This clonotype was seen many times. The genes are TRBV6-1 and TRBJ1-4, with TRBD1 matching over 11 bases. CDR3 length equals 15 residues. Germline CDR1 is MNHNS and CDR2 is SASEGT. With V trimmed by 4 bases and J by 8 bases, 6 bases remained unmatched. The CDR3 bases are TGTGCCAGCAGTGCCTGGGGACAGGGGGACGAAAAACTGTTTTTT. It codes for CASSAWGQGDEKLFF.

This chain uses TRBV20-1 with TRBJ2-7; 7 bases match TRBD2. There are 14 residues in the CDR3. Germline CDR1 and CDR2: DFQATT and SNEGSKA (reference sequence). With V trimmed by 6 bases and J by 3 bases, 11 bases remained unmatched. The CDR3 loop reads CSAPGGTSVYEQYF. CDR3 sequence (DNA): TGCAGTGCGCCGGGGGGTACTAGCGTCTACGAGCAGTACTTC.

This clonotype was detected only a few times. This sequence joins TRBV5-4 and TRBJ2-1, with D perhaps TRBD1 (5 bases). This CDR3 is built from 15 residues. The V and J ends lost 4 bases and 2 bases respectively, with 13 bases between them. Germline CDR1 is SGHNT and CDR2 is YYREEE (reference sequence). The CDR3, as DNA: TGTGCCAGCAGCCTACAGACAGCGCCCTACAATGAGCAGTTCTTC. It specifies CASSLQTAPYNEQFF.

J is TRBJ2-1 and V is TRBV30; maybe TRBD2 (7 bases). This CDR3 has 13 residues. Germline CDR1 is GTSNPN and CDR2 is SVGIG (reference sequence). Trimming shortened V by 0 bases and J by 6 bases, and 9 bases separated the two germline ends. CDR3 sequence (DNA): TGTGCCTGGAGTGTAGGGGGGGGCAATGAGCAGTTCTTC. This translates into CAWSVGGGNEQFF.

This clonotype was detected many times. This chain connects TRBV5-1 to TRBJ2-1; the match to TRBD1 covers 10 bases. The V and J ends lost 5 bases and 6 bases, in that order; junction bases with no gene match: 8. CDR1 is SGHRS and CDR2 is YFSETQ in the germline V gene. CDR3 length: 15 residues. The CDR3 here is CASRLGTGVSNEQFF. CDR3 nucleotide sequence: TGCGCCAGCAGACTAGGGACAGGGGTTTCCAATGAGCAGTTCTTC.

The V and J genes are TRBV12-3 or TRBV12-4 and TRBJ2-7, with D perhaps matching TRBD1 (5 bases). Trimming took 7 bases from V and 3 from J, leaving 10 bases between them. This CDR3 is 12 amino acids long. CDR3 in DNA: TGTGCCAGCACCGACAGAAGCTACGAGCAGTACTTC. It specifies CASTDRSYEQYF.

Only a few counts were recorded for this clonotype. This CDR3 is CSVNLGLAFADTQYF. The CDR3 region has the DNA TGCAGCGTCAACCTTGGCCTAGCATTTGCAGATACGCAGTATTTT. The chain carries TRBV29-1 and TRBJ2-3, with a tentative D call TRBD2 (5 bases). The CDR3 consists of 15 residues. V lost 6 bases and J lost 4, with 20 bases in between. Per germline, CDR1 SQVTM and CDR2 ANQGSEA.

V usage is TRBV7-9 and J usage is TRBJ2-7, with D perhaps TRBD2 (5 bases). The V end was cut by 5 bases, the J end by 4 bases, with 15 bases between. The CDR3 sequence is 14 residues long. The V gene's germline CDR1 is SEHNR and CDR2 FQNEAQ (reference sequence). The CDR3 nucleotides read TGTGCCAGCAGCGCTAGTACTAGGAGTTACGAGCAGTACTTC. Amino acid sequence: CASSASTRSYEQYF.